This T cell receptor (beta chain) comes out of a study of T cell responses to AZD1222 COVID-19 vaccine. Overall study: Pooling was applied to second doses at about 4 or about 12 weeks. Whole-study results and caveats: Clonal diversity was possibly underestimated, and the donors were mostly white British, with more females. Reportedly, close to half of spike-specific TCRs are directed against unmutated variant regions. CD4 TCRs covered the whole spike, strongest at regions 160-218 and 743-854.

Profiling relied on immunoSEQ multiplex PCR, and the TCRdb table lists in-frame clones only, not all of them. The data show some 200,000 clones, approximately 91% seen once. About this clone itself: Its specificity is not known.

The CDR3 loop spans 15 amino acids. Trimming took off 0 bases at V and 0 bases at J, with 8 bases between the two ends. Germline loops: CDR1 WSHSY, CDR2 SAAADI. The sequence derives from an adult in good health. The J gene is TRBJ1-2, the V gene TRBV10-2; D not certain. The sample here was peripheral blood, taken on day 0 of AZD1222 vaccination. CDR3 coding DNA: TGCGCCAGCAGTGAGTCTACAGCAACTAACTATGGCTACACCTTC. It yields the protein CASSESTATNYGYTF.